Here is one T cell receptor beta chain with its context. This sample is drawn from a study of shared clonotypes between healthy human individuals. Healthy adults negative for HIV, lacking recent acute infections or vaccinations, served as donors. Per germline, CDR1 SGHVS and CDR2 FNYEAQ. The V gene end was trimmed by 1 base and the J gene end by 0 bases; junction bases not matched to a gene: 5. The CDR3 spans 18 residues. Clones were read by immunoSEQ multiplex PCR, and TCRdb kept only the in-frame ones, dropping some. The sample lists about 87,000 clones, less than 50% occurring once. The receptor comes from a middle-aged woman in good health. Some clones in this sample may be carry-over from other donors' samples. What was sequenced was PBMCs. The chain carries TRBV7-6 and TRBJ2-6; 8 positions match TRBD1. CDR3 nucleotides: TGTGCCAGCAGCTTAGGGACAGGGTCCAGCTCTGGGGCCAACGTCCTGACTTTC. This encodes CASSLGTGSSSGANVLTF. Filled out from reference TRBV7-6 and TRBJ2-6, the complete variable domain reads GAGVSQSPRYKVTKRGQDVALRCDPISGHVSLYWYRQALGQGPEFLTYFNYEAQQDKSGLPNDRFSAERPEGSISTLTIQRTEQRDSAMYRCASSLGTGSSSGANVLTFGAGSRLTVL.